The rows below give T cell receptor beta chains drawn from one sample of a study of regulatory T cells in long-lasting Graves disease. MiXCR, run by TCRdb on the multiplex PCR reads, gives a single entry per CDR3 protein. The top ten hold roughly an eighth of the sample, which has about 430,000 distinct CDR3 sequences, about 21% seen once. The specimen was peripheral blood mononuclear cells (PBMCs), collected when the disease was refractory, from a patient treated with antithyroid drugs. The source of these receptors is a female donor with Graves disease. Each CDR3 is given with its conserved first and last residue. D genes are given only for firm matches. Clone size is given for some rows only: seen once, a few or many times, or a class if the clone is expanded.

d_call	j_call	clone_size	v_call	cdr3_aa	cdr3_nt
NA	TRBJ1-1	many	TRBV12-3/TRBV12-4	CASSSPRRGGTEAFF	TGTGCCAGCAGTTCGCCCCGGAGGGGAGGCACTGAAGCTTTCTTT
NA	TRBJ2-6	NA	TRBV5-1	CASSSSLGSGANVLTF	TGCGCCAGCAGCTCTTCACTGGGCTCTGGGGCCAACGTCCTGACTTTC
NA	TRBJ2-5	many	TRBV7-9	CASSSFDGGARETQYF	TGTGCCAGCAGCTCATTCGACGGGGGAGCTCGAGAGACCCAGTACTTC
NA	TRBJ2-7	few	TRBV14	CASSQEGKGFYEQYF	TGTGCCAGCAGCCAAGAGGGAAAGGGGTTCTACGAGCAGTACTTC
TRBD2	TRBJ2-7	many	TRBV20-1	CSARIGGSDEQYF	TGCAGTGCTAGAATCGGCGGGAGTGACGAGCAGTACTTC
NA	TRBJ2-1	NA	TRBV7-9	CASSFRSSYNEQFF	TGTGCCAGCAGCTTTCGGAGCTCCTACAATGAGCAGTTCTTC
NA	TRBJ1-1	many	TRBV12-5	CASGFFRGTGWDTEAFF	TGTGCTAGTGGTTTTTTCCGGGGGACTGGATGGGACACTGAAGCTTTCTTT
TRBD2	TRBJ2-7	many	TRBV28	CASRTREVSYEQYF	TGTGCCAGCAGGACCCGGGAGGTCTCCTACGAGCAGTACTTC
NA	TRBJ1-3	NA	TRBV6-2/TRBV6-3	CASSSLPPASGNTIYF	TGTGCCAGCAGCTCCCTCCCTCCCGCCTCTGGAAACACCATATATTTT
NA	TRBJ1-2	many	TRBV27	CASSPTGMELGYTF	TGTGCCAGCAGTCCCACAGGGATGGAGCTTGGCTACACCTTC
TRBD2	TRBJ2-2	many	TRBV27	CASSSLAGVETGELFF	TGTGCCAGCAGTTCCTTAGCGGGAGTAGAAACCGGGGAGCTGTTTTTT